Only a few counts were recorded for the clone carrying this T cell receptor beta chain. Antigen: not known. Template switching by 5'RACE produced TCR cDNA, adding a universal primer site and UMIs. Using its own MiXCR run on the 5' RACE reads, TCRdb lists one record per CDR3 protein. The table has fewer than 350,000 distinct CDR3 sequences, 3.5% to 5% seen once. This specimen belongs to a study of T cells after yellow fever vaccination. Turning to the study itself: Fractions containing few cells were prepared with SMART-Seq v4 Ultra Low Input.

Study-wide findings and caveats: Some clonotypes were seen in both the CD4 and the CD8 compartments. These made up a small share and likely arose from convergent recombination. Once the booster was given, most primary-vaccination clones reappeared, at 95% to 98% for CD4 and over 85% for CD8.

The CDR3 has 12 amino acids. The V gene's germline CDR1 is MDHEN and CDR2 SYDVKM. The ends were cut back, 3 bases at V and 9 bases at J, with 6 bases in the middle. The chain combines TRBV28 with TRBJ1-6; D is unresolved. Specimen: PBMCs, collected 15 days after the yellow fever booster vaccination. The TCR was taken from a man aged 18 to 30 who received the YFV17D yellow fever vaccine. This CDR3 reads CASSFRSSPLHF. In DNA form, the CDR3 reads TGTGCCAGCAGTTTCCGAAGTTCACCCCTCCACTTT.